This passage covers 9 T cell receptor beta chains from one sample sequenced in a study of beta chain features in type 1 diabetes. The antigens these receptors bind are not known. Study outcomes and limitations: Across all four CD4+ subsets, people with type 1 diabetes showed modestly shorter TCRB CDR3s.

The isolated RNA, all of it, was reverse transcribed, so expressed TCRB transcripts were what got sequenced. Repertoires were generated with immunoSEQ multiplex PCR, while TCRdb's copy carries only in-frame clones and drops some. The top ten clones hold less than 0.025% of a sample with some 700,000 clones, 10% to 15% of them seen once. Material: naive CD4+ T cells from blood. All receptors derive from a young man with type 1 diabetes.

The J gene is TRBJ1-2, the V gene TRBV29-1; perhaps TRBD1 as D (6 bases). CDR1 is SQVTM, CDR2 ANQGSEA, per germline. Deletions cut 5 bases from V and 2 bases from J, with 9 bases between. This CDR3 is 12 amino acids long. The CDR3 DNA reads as TGCAGCGTTTCGGACAGAAACTATGGCTACACCTTC. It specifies CSVSDRNYGYTF. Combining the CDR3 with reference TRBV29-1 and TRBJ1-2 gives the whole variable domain SAVISQKPSRDICQRGTSLTIQCQVDSQVTMMFWYRQQPGQSLTLIATANQGSEATYESGFVIDKFPISRPNLTFSTLTVSNMSPEDSSIYLCSVSDRNYGYTFGSGTRLTVV.

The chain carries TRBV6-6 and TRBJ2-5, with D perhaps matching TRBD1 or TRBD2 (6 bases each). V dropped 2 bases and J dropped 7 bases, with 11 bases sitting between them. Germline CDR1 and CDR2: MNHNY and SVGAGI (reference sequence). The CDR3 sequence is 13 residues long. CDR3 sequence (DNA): TGTGCCAGCAGTTACGACGAGGGGGGGACCCAGTACTTC. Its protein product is CASSYDEGGTQYF.

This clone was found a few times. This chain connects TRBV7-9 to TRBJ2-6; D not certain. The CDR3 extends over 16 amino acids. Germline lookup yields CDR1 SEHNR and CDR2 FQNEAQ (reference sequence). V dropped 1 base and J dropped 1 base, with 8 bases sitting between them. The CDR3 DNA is TGTGCCAGCAGCTTAGATTCCGGGTCTGGGGCCAACGTCCTGACTTTC. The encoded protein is CASSLDSGSGANVLTF.

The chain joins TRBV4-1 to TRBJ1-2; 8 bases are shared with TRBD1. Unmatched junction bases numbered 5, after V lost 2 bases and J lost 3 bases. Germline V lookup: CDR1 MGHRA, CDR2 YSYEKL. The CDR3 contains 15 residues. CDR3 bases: TGCGCCAGCAGCCAACCTACGACAGGGGACTATGGCTACACCTTC. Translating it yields CASSQPTTGDYGYTF.

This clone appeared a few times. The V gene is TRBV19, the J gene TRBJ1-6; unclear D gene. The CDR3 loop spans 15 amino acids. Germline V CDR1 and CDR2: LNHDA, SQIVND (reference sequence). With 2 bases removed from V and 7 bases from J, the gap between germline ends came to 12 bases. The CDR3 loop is CASSIRPGRNSPLHF. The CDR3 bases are TGTGCCAGTAGTATACGGCCGGGGAGAAATTCACCCCTCCACTTT. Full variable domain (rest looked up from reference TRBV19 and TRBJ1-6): DGGITQSPKYLFRKEGQNVTLSCEQNLNHDAMYWYRQDPGQGLRLIYYSQIVNDFQKGDIAEGYSVSREKKESFPLTVTSAQKNPTAFYLCASSIRPGRNSPLHFGNGTRLTVT.

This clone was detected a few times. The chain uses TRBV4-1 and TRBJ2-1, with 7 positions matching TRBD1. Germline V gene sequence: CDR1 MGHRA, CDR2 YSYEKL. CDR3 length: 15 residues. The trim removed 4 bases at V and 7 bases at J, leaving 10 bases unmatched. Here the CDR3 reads CASSRSPGQRNEQFF. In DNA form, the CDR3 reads TGCGCCAGCAGCCGATCGCCGGGACAGAGGAATGAGCAGTTCTTC.

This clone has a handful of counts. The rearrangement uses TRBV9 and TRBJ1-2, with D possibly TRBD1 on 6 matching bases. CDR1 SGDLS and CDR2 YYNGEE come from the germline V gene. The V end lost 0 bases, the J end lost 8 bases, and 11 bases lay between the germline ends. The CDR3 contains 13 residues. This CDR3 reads CASSVEGVGGYTF. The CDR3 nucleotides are TGTGCCAGCAGCGTAGAGGGGGTGGGAGGCTACACCTTC.

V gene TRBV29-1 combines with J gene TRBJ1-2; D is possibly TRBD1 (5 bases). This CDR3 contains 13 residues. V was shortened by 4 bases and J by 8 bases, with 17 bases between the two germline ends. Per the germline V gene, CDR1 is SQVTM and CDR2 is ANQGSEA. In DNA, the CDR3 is TGCAGCGTTGGGGGATGGGGCATGGGAGGCTACACCTTC. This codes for CSVGGWGMGGYTF.

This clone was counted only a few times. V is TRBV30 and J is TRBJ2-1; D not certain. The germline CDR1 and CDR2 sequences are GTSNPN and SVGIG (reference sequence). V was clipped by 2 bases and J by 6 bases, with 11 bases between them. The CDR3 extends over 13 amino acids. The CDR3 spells CAWSRGPPNEQFF. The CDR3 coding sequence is TGTGCCTGGAGTCGCGGACCGCCCAATGAGCAGTTCTTC. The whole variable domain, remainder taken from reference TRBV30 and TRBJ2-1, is SQTIHQWPATLVQPVGSPLSLECTVEGTSNPNLYWYRQAAGRGLQLLFYSVGIGQISSEVPQNLSASRPQDRQFILSSKKLLLSDSGFYLCAWSRGPPNEQFFGPGTRLTVL.